The rows below give T cell receptor beta chains drawn from one sample of a study of PD-1 blockade in classical Hodgkin lymphoma. Repertoires were generated with immunoSEQ multiplex PCR, while TCRdb's copy carries only in-frame clones and drops some. The data contain approximately 89,000 clones, 65% to 85% of them seen just once; the ten biggest clones take up 10% to 15%. The input for sequencing was peripheral blood mononuclear cells (PBMCs), taken at baseline. Receptors originate from a human donor with classical Hodgkin lymphoma. The CDR3 runs from the conserved cysteine through the conserved F or W. A D gene is named only where the DNA matches it firmly. Size is stated for part of the rows, as once, few or many counts, or as a class when the clone is expanded.

d_gene: TRBD2; abundance: -; v_gene: TRBV11-3; j_gene: TRBJ2-2; CDR3aa: CASSARGAYGELFF; CDR3nt: TGTGCCAGCAGCGCGCGGGGGGCTTACGGGGAGCTGTTTTTT
d_gene: TRBD2; abundance: -; v_gene: TRBV15; j_gene: TRBJ2-1; CDR3aa: CATSRDLGLAGEQFF; CDR3nt: TGTGCCACCAGCAGAGACTTGGGACTAGCGGGAGAGCAGTTCTTC
d_gene: TRBD2; abundance: -; v_gene: TRBV7-9; j_gene: TRBJ2-7; CDR3aa: CASSLGLAGSAYEQYF; CDR3nt: TGTGCCAGCAGCCTGGGGCTAGCGGGATCTGCCTACGAGCAGTACTTC
d_gene: TRBD2; abundance: -; v_gene: TRBV4-2; j_gene: TRBJ2-7; CDR3aa: CASSQAQGLAAYEQYF; CDR3nt: TGTGCCAGCAGCCAAGCCCAGGGACTAGCGGCTTACGAGCAGTACTTC
d_gene: -; abundance: -; v_gene: TRBV25-1; j_gene: TRBJ2-5; CDR3aa: CASSDPREFLETQYF; CDR3nt: TGTGCCAGCAGTGACCCTCGGGAGTTCTTAGAGACCCAGTACTTC
d_gene: -; abundance: -; v_gene: TRBV19; j_gene: TRBJ1-2; CDR3aa: CAVGPLDYGYTF; CDR3nt: TGTGCCGTCGGGCCCCTAGACTATGGCTACACCTTC
d_gene: -; abundance: -; v_gene: TRBV7-8; j_gene: TRBJ2-7; CDR3aa: CASSPTLLVRYEQYF; CDR3nt: TGTGCCAGCAGCCCGACCCTACTTGTCCGCTACGAGCAGTACTTC
d_gene: -; abundance: -; v_gene: TRBV11-2; j_gene: TRBJ2-2; CDR3aa: CASSLQTGELFF; CDR3nt: TGTGCCAGCAGCTTACAGACCGGGGAGCTGTTTTTT
d_gene: -; abundance: few; v_gene: TRBV5-1; j_gene: TRBJ2-5; CDR3aa: CASSFGGTRGETQYF; CDR3nt: TGCGCCAGCAGCTTTGGAGGGACTCGTGGAGAGACCCAGTACTTC
d_gene: -; abundance: -; v_gene: TRBV29-1; j_gene: TRBJ2-3; CDR3aa: CSKVVGDTQYF; CDR3nt: TGCAGCAAAGTAGTGGGAGATACGCAGTATTTT
d_gene: -; abundance: -; v_gene: TRBV30; j_gene: TRBJ1-5; CDR3aa: CAWRGSNQPQHF; CDR3nt: TGTGCCTGGAGGGGGAGCAATCAGCCCCAGCATTTT
d_gene: TRBD2; abundance: -; v_gene: TRBV29-1; j_gene: TRBJ2-7; CDR3aa: CSVQGLAYEQYF; CDR3nt: TGCAGCGTTCAGGGACTAGCCTACGAGCAGTACTTC
d_gene: TRBD2; abundance: -; v_gene: TRBV5-6; j_gene: TRBJ2-2; CDR3aa: CASSHFPGLDVAGELFF; CDR3nt: TGTGCCAGCAGCCACTTCCCGGGACTAGATGTGGCCGGGGAGCTGTTTTTT
d_gene: -; abundance: once; v_gene: TRBV10-3; j_gene: TRBJ2-7; CDR3aa: CAISRGLGNLEQYF; CDR3nt: TGTGCCATCAGCAGAGGACTGGGGAACCTCGAGCAGTACTTC
d_gene: TRBD1; abundance: -; v_gene: TRBV6-5; j_gene: TRBJ2-7; CDR3aa: CASSYGQGAYEQYF; CDR3nt: TGTGCCAGCAGTTACGGGCAGGGGGCCTACGAGCAGTACTTC
d_gene: TRBD2; abundance: -; v_gene: TRBV5-4; j_gene: TRBJ2-3; CDR3aa: CASSLGTSGRTDTQYF; CDR3nt: TGTGCCAGCAGCTTAGGGACTAGCGGGAGGACAGATACGCAGTATTTT
d_gene: TRBD1; abundance: -; v_gene: TRBV5-6; j_gene: TRBJ2-7; CDR3aa: CASSSTGDSYEQYF; CDR3nt: TGTGCCAGCAGCTCGACAGGGGACTCCTACGAGCAGTACTTC
d_gene: TRBD2; abundance: once; v_gene: TRBV5-4; j_gene: TRBJ2-5; CDR3aa: CASSLRLAAQETQYF; CDR3nt: TGTGCCAGCAGCTTGCGACTAGCGGCACAAGAGACCCAGTACTTC
d_gene: -; abundance: -; v_gene: TRBV10-3; j_gene: TRBJ1-5; CDR3aa: CAISRDSNQPQHF; CDR3nt: TGTGCCATAAGCCGGGACAGCAATCAGCCCCAGCATTTT
d_gene: -; abundance: -; v_gene: TRBV5-6; j_gene: TRBJ1-2; CDR3aa: CASSLSGANYGYTF; CDR3nt: TGTGCCAGCAGCTTGTCAGGGGCAAACTATGGCTACACCTTC
d_gene: TRBD2; abundance: few; v_gene: TRBV5-4; j_gene: TRBJ2-3; CDR3aa: CASSDQREGRRAQYF; CDR3nt: TGTGCCAGCAGCGACCAGCGGGAGGGAAGGAGGGCGCAGTATTTT
d_gene: TRBD1; abundance: -; v_gene: TRBV6-1; j_gene: TRBJ1-1; CDR3aa: CASRYRGGTEAFF; CDR3nt: TGTGCCAGCAGGTACAGGGGGGGGACTGAAGCTTTCTTT
d_gene: TRBD1; abundance: -; v_gene: TRBV7-6; j_gene: TRBJ2-5; CDR3aa: CASTRDRGIDTQYF; CDR3nt: TGTGCCAGCACCCGGGACAGGGGTATTGACACCCAGTACTTC
d_gene: -; abundance: -; v_gene: TRBV5-1; j_gene: TRBJ2-1; CDR3aa: CASSLYPPGQGTSGSYNEQFF; CDR3nt: TGCGCCAGCAGCTTGTACCCTCCGGGACAGGGGACTAGCGGCTCCTACAATGAGCAGTTCTTC
d_gene: TRBD2; abundance: once; v_gene: TRBV5-4; j_gene: TRBJ2-3; CDR3aa: CASSAGTSDSDTQYF; CDR3nt: TGTGCCAGCAGCGCCGGGACTAGCGATTCCGATACGCAGTATTTT